This T cell receptor beta chain was sequenced for a study of cytomegalovirus exposure and HLA in healthy donors. The CDR3 runs to 16 residues. V lost 0 bases to trimming and J lost 0 bases; unmatched junction nucleotides: 2. Looked up from germline, CDR1 is SGHRS and CDR2 is YFSETQ. Study-level findings and limits: In a later analysis, at a false discovery rate of 0.05, about 16,000 TCR beta sequences matched HLA alleles. One later analysis reportedly identified an Asian-associated ancestry cluster that showed fewer N-insertions than the 666-donor mean. Association of a missense DCLRE1C variant with TCR beta V- and J-gene trimming was reported in a later analysis.

Primers included in the PCR were 60 Vbeta and 13 Jbeta primers. Using immunoSEQ multiplex PCR, the repertoire was profiled, and TCRdb retains in-frame clones only, with some absent. This specimen shows around 60,000 clones; the ten leading clones hold 4% to 5.5%. Concerning this clone itself: Its target is unknown.

The clonotype originates from a man aged 25 to 40 in good health and CMV-seropositive. The source material was PBMCs. V gene TRBV5-1 combines with J gene TRBJ1-3, with TRBD1 matching 8 bases. CDR3 in amino acids: CASSLVQGASGNTIYF. Here the CDR3 DNA reads TGCGCCAGCAGCTTGGTTCAGGGGGCCTCTGGAAACACCATATATTTT.